This paragraph reports one TCR beta chain. Its specificity is not known. This sample was included in a study of blood T cells in healthy people across ages. Points from the study as a whole: Possibly confounding the expanded clonotype changes was the fact that donor CMV status was unknown.

A second PCR of 7 to 11 cycles used a sample-barcoded 5' primer and a J-beta primer mix. MiXCR, run by TCRdb on the 5' RACE reads, gives a single entry per CDR3 protein. Of 850,000 to 1,300,000 distinct CDR3 sequences listed, 40% to 45% were seen once; the top ten hold approximately 19%. The receptor's source is a woman in her sixties in good health. The specimen was blood.

CDR3: CAISDGLTDTQYF. The CDR3 DNA reads as TGTGCCATCAGTGACGGACTTACGGATACGCAGTATTTT. The chain is built from TRBV10-3 and TRBJ2-3; D is perhaps TRBD2 (5 bases). Trimming pared 3 bases from V and 6 bases from J, leaving 10 bases between. CDR1 ENHRY and CDR2 SYGVKD come from the germline V gene. The CDR3 is 13 residues long.